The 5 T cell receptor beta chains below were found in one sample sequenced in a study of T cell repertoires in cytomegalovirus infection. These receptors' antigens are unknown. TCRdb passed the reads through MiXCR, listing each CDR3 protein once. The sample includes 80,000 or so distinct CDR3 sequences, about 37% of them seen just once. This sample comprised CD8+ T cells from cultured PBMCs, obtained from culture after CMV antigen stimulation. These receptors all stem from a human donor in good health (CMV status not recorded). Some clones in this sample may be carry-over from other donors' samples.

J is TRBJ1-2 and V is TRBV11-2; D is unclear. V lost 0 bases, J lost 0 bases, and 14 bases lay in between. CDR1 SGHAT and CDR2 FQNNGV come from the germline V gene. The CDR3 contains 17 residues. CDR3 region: CASSLEPGAMTNYGYTF. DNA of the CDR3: TGTGCCAGCAGCTTAGAACCAGGCGCAATGACTAACTATGGCTACACCTTC.

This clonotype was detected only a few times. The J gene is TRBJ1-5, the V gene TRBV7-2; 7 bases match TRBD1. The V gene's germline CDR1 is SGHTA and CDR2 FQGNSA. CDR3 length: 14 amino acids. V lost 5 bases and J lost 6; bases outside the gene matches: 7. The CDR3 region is CASSPQGPGQPQHF. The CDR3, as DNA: TGTGCCAGCAGCCCACAGGGGCCTGGTCAGCCCCAGCATTTT.

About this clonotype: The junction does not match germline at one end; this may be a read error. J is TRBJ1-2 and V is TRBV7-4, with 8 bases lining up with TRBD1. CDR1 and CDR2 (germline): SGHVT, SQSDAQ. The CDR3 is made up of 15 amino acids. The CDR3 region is CAGSLGGQGTYGYTF. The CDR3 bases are TGTGCCGGCAGCTTAGGAGGACAGGGAACCTATGGCTACACCTTC.

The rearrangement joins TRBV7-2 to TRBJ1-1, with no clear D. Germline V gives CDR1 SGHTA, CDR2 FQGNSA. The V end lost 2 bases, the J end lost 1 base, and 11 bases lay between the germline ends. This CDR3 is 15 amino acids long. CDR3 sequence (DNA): TGTGCCAGCAGCTTACGTCGACGGACGAACACTGAAGCTTTCTTT. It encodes CASSLRRRTNTEAFF.

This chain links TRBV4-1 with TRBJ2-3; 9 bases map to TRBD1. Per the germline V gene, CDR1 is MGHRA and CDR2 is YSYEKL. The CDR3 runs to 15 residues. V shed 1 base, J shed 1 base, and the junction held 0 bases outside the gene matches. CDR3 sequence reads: CASSQGTGGTDTQYF. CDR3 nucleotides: TGCGCCAGCAGCCAAGGGACAGGGGGCACAGATACGCAGTATTTT.